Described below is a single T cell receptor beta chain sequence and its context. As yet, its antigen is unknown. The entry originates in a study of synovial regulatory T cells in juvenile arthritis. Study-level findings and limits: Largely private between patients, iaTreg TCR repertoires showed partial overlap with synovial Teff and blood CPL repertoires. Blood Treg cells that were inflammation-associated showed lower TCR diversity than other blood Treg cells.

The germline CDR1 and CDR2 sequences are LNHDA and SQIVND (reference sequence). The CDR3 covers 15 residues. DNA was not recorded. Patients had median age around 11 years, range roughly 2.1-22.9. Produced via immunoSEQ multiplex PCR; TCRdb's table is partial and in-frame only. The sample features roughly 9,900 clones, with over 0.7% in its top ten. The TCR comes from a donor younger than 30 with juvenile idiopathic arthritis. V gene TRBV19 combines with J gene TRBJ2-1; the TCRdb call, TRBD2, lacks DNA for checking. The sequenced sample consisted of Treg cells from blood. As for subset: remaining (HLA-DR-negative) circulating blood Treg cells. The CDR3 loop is CASTRRGNTYNEQFF.